A single T cell receptor (beta chain) is shown here with its context. With 7 bases removed from V and 1 base from J, the gap between germline ends came to 11 bases. The CDR3 length is 13 residues. Per the germline V gene, CDR1 is SGHRS and CDR2 is YFSETQ. Profiling relied on immunoSEQ multiplex PCR, and the TCRdb table lists in-frame clones only, not all of them. The sample yields 60,000 to 75,000 clones, approximately 79% seen once. The data originate from a study of a mutant IDH1 vaccine in newly diagnosed glioma. Described time point: baseline, week 1 (first vaccination visit). Sample treatment: pre-vaccination baseline after standard-of-care therapy.

The V gene is TRBV5-1, the J gene TRBJ1-1; D remains ambiguous. This receptor was identified in a man aged 50-59 years with glioma. Material: PBMCs, obtained from a glioma patient treated with radiotherapy, temozolomide or both. This CDR3 is CASVGQGNTEAFF. The CDR3 nucleotides read TGCGCCAGCGTCGGCCAAGGGAACACTGAAGCTTTCTTT.